These T cell receptor beta chains were read from a single sample in a study of T cell responses to AZD1222 COVID-19 vaccine. Repertoires were generated with immunoSEQ multiplex PCR, while TCRdb's copy carries only in-frame clones and drops some. The sample lists some 170,000 clones; roughly 94% were seen once. Sequencing was performed on peripheral blood, taken 28 days after the second AZD1222 dose. These receptors originate from an adult who received the AZD1222 COVID-19 vaccine. The CDR3 runs from the conserved cysteine through the conserved F or W. Each record gives: J gene, clone size, D gene, V gene, CDR3 DNA, CDR3 protein. A D gene is named only where the DNA matches it firmly. Some rows have no size entry. The others give once, few or many, or a class for an expanded clone.

>TRBJ1-1|NA|NA|TRBV4-1
TGCGCCAGCAGCCAAGAGGTTGCGGGGTACACTGAAGCTTTCTTT
CASSQEVAGYTEAFF
>TRBJ1-1|NA|NA|TRBV7-9
TGTGCCAGCAGCTGGGGGAAAGGAGGGAACACTGAAGCTTTCTTT
CASSWGKGGNTEAFF
>TRBJ1-6|NA|NA|TRBV15
TGTGCCACCAGCAGAGAGACTCGTGGATCACCCCTCCACTTT
CATSRETRGSPLHF
>TRBJ2-7|NA|TRBD2|TRBV5-4
TGTGCCAGCAGCTCCGGGACTAGCGGTTACGAGCAGTACTTC
CASSSGTSGYEQYF
>TRBJ2-1|NA|NA|TRBV7-9
TGTGCCAGCAGCTTAAATTCGGGCGAAAAGAACTCCTACAATGAGCAGTTCTTC
CASSLNSGEKNSYNEQFF
>TRBJ1-5|NA|NA|TRBV5-1
TGCGCCAGCAGCCCCTACCCCGGGCCCGCTCAGCCCCAGCATTTT
CASSPYPGPAQPQHF
>TRBJ2-4|once|TRBD2|TRBV27
TGTGCCAGCAGTTTAATACCGGCGGGTAGCGGGAAGAACATTCAGTACTTC
CASSLIPAGSGKNIQYF
>TRBJ1-5|NA|TRBD1|TRBV9
TGTGCCAGCAGCCGTACCGGGATCAGGGGGGGGTATAGCAATCAGCCCCAGCATTTT
CASSRTGIRGGYSNQPQHF
>TRBJ1-3|NA|NA|TRBV7-3
TGTGCCAGCAGCGCCTTTGGGGGTACTTCTGGAAACACCATATATTTT
CASSAFGGTSGNTIYF
>TRBJ2-1|NA|NA|TRBV6-5
TGTGCCACTAGTACACCAAGCTCCTACAATGAGCAGTTCTTC
CATSTPSSYNEQFF
>TRBJ2-1|NA|NA|TRBV21-1
TGTGCCAGCATCCTAGCGGGCAATGAGCAGTTCTTC
CASILAGNEQFF
>TRBJ2-1|NA|NA|TRBV3-1/TRBV3-2
TGTGCCAGCAGCCGTTCCGGGCGGCGGGACAATGAGCAGTTCTTC
CASSRSGRRDNEQFF
>TRBJ2-7|NA|NA|TRBV28
TGTGCCAGCGGTGAGGCGACTGTAGCCTACGAGCAGTACTTC
CASGEATVAYEQYF
>TRBJ2-1|NA|NA|TRBV11-2
TGTGCCAGCAGCGAGGGGATTGGCAGGAGCCTCTACAATGAGCAGTTCTTC
CASSEGIGRSLYNEQFF
>TRBJ1-6|NA|NA|TRBV6-1
TGTGCCAGCAGTGATTCTGGGACAAGGAGCTCCTATAATTCACCCCTCCACTTT
CASSDSGTRSSYNSPLHF
>TRBJ2-3|NA|NA|TRBV5-1
TGCGCCATTTCGGGTGGATCAGGCACAGATACGCAGTATTTT
CAISGGSGTDTQYF
>TRBJ1-2|NA|TRBD1|TRBV7-8
TGTGCCAGCAGCTTATGGGGACAGGGGGGTGGCTACACCTTC
CASSLWGQGGGYTF
>TRBJ1-2|NA|NA|TRBV3-1/TRBV3-2
TGTGCCAGCAGCCCCGGGCAGGGGAAAGGCTACACCTTC
CASSPGQGKGYTF
>TRBJ2-7|NA|NA|TRBV6-5
TGTGCCAGCAGTTACCCCGGGACGGGCTCCTACGAGCAGTACTTC
CASSYPGTGSYEQYF
>TRBJ1-1|NA|NA|TRBV3-1/TRBV3-2
TGTGCCAGCAGCCTTACAGGGAACACTGAAGCTTTCTTT
CASSLTGNTEAFF
>TRBJ2-7|once|NA|TRBV9
TGTGCCAGCAGCGTAGCTCCAGGGAGCTCCTACGAGCAGTACTTC
CASSVAPGSSYEQYF
>TRBJ1-2|NA|TRBD1|TRBV12-3/TRBV12-4
TGTGCCAGCAGTTCCGACAGGGGTTATGGCTACACCTTC
CASSSDRGYGYTF
>TRBJ2-5|NA|NA|TRBV18
TGTGCCAGCTCACCACGGTGGGGGCAAGAGACCCAGTACTTC
CASSPRWGQETQYF
>TRBJ1-2|NA|TRBD1|TRBV7-9
TGTGCCAGCAGCTTTTGGGACAGGGGTGATGGCTACACCTTC
CASSFWDRGDGYTF
>TRBJ1-6|NA|NA|TRBV7-3
TGTGCCAGCAGCTTATTTTCGGGAAATAATTCACCCCTCCACTTT
CASSLFSGNNSPLHF
>TRBJ1-2|NA|TRBD1|TRBV15
TGTGCCACCAGCAGAGGGGACAGATATGGCTACACCTTC
CATSRGDRYGYTF
>TRBJ1-1|NA|NA|TRBV5-1
TGCGCCAGCAGCTTCCACAGGGCGAACACTGAAGCTTTCTTT
CASSFHRANTEAFF
>TRBJ1-2|NA|NA|TRBV7-8
TGTGCCAGCAGCTTCTATACCGGCGACTATGGCTACACCTTC
CASSFYTGDYGYTF
>TRBJ2-5|NA|TRBD2|TRBV19
TGTGCCAGTAGTCTCTGGACTAGCGGGGCCCAAGAGACCCAGTACTTC
CASSLWTSGAQETQYF
>TRBJ2-3|NA|TRBD1|TRBV3-1/TRBV3-2
TGTGCCAGCAGCGAAAGACAGGGTGGGGCAGATACGCAGTATTTT
CASSERQGGADTQYF
>TRBJ2-7|NA|NA|TRBV28
TGTGCCAGCAGCCCAGGCTTAATCTACGAGCAGTACTTC
CASSPGLIYEQYF
>TRBJ2-7|NA|NA|TRBV4-2
TGTGCCAGCAGCGCAGCAGACAGGTCCAGAGAGCAGTACTTC
CASSAADRSREQYF
>TRBJ1-2|once|NA|TRBV14
TGTGCCAGCAGCCAAAACAGGTTGAGCGGCTACACCTTC
CASSQNRLSGYTF
>TRBJ2-5|NA|NA|TRBV7-8
TGTGCCAGCAGCTCCCGCCGCCTCCAGAGGCAAGAGACCCAGTACTTC
CASSSRRLQRQETQYF
>TRBJ2-1|NA|NA|TRBV7-6
TGTGCCAGCAGCCATCCCTATGACAGGATCAATGAGCAGTTCTTC
CASSHPYDRINEQFF
>TRBJ1-2|NA|NA|TRBV7-9
TGTGCCAGCAGCTTACAGGGGCCGCAGGGCTACACCTTC
CASSLQGPQGYTF
>TRBJ2-5|NA|NA|TRBV19
TGTGCCAGTAGACGAGGGGTGCTACCCCCCGGGGAAGAGACCCAGTACTTC
CASRRGVLPPGEETQYF
>TRBJ1-6|NA|NA|TRBV5-1
TGCGCCAGCAGCTCGAGAGGGCCCAACGGCTCACCCCTCCACTTT
CASSSRGPNGSPLHF